What follows are 19 T cell receptor beta chains derived from one specimen sequenced in a study of cytomegalovirus exposure and HLA in healthy donors. Use of 60 Vbeta and 13 Jbeta primers characterized the PCR. TCRdb's copy holds only in-frame clones and misses some; the assay was immunoSEQ multiplex PCR. The table has approximately 150,000 clones, roughly three fifths seen once. The sample comprised PBMCs. The receptors come from a woman in her fifties or sixties in good health and CMV-seronegative.

This clone showed up just a few times. The chain is built from TRBV6-4 and TRBJ1-5; D gene uncertain. Per the germline V gene, CDR1 is MRHNA and CDR2 is SNTAGT. The CDR3 has 13 amino acids. The germline V and J ends were trimmed by 3 bases and 0 bases, with 3 bases remaining between them. CDR3 amino acids: CASSEYSNQPQHF. Written as DNA, the CDR3 is TGTGCCAGCAGTGAATATAGCAATCAGCCCCAGCATTTT.

This CDR3 is CASSVETGPYGYTF. CDR3 nucleotide sequence: TGTGCCAGCAGTGTCGAGACAGGGCCCTATGGCTACACCTTC. The chain combines TRBV25-1 with TRBJ1-2; TRBD1 aligns across 7 bases. Per the germline V gene, CDR1 is MGHDK and CDR2 is SYGVNS. The CDR3 sequence is 14 residues long. The V and J ends lost 4 bases and 4 bases, in that order; junction bases with no gene match: 6.

The V gene is TRBV5-4, the J gene TRBJ2-1; 9 bases match TRBD2. This CDR3 region has 15 residues. Trimming took 3 bases from V and 7 from J; bases not matched to a gene: 8. Per the germline V gene, CDR1 is SGHNT and CDR2 is YYREEE (reference sequence). CDR3 protein: CASSSTSGPLNEQFF. The CDR3 DNA follows: TGTGCCAGCAGCTCTACTAGCGGGCCCCTGAATGAGCAGTTCTTC. The full variable domain, with the rest looked up from reference TRBV5-4 and TRBJ2-1, is ETGVTQSPTHLIKTRGQQVTLRCSSQSGHNTVSWYQQALGQGPQFIFQYYREEENGRGNFPPRFSGLQFPNYSSELNVNALELDDSALYLCASSSTSGPLNEQFFGPGTRLTVL.

The V gene is TRBV6-1, the J gene TRBJ1-2; the D gene is possibly TRBD1 (6 bases). The CDR3 totals 15 residues. Germline CDR1 is MNHNS and CDR2 is SASEGT. Trimming cost V 4 bases and J 2 bases, with 14 bases left between them. The CDR3 nucleotides are TGTGCCAGCAGTGGTACACAGGGTTTGAACTATGGCTACACCTTC. This sequence encodes CASSGTQGLNYGYTF.

The chain employs TRBV5-1 and TRBJ2-3; D may be TRBD2 (5 bases). The V end was cut by 3 bases, the J end by 3 bases, with 11 bases between. The CDR3 length is 14 residues. CDR1 and CDR2 (germline): SGHRS, YFSETQ. CDR3 DNA: TGCGCCAGCAGCTCCGGACTGGAAACAGATACGCAGTATTTT. It specifies CASSSGLETDTQYF.

This chain links TRBV27 with TRBJ2-1; possible D gene TRBD2, 5 bases. CDR3 length equals 16 residues. Germline CDR1 reads MNHEY; CDR2 reads SMNVEV (reference sequence). The V and J ends lost 6 bases and 0 bases respectively, with 15 bases between them. CDR3 residues: CASSQISGPSYNEQFF. CDR3 sequence (DNA): TGTGCCAGCAGCCAAATCAGCGGACCCTCCTACAATGAGCAGTTCTTC.

V and J are TRBV16 and TRBJ2-3, with 10 bases identical to TRBD2. The V gene's germline CDR1 is KGHSY and CDR2 FQNENV. This CDR3 has 16 amino acids. The trim removed 4 bases at V and 5 bases at J, leaving 9 bases unmatched. The CDR3 sequence: CASSPKASGSGDTQYF. The CDR3 coding sequence is TGTGCCAGCAGCCCCAAGGCTAGCGGGAGTGGAGATACGCAGTATTTT. The variable domain in full, with the rest retrieved from reference TRBV16 and TRBJ2-3, is GEEVAQTPKHLVRGEGQKAKLYCAPIKGHSYVFWYQQVLKNEFKFLISFQNENVFDETGMPKERFSAKCLPNSPCSLEIQATKLEDSAVYFCASSPKASGSGDTQYFGPGTRLTVL.

The V call is TRBV9, the J call TRBJ1-6; D perhaps matches TRBD1 (5 bases). The CDR3 is made up of 13 amino acids. Germline loops: CDR1 SGDLS, CDR2 YYNGEE. V lost 3 bases, J lost 7 bases, and 8 bases lay in between. CDR3 amino acids: CASSGGENSPLHF. The CDR3 nucleotides read TGTGCCAGCAGCGGGGGGGAGAATTCACCCCTCCACTTT.

This clone was seen only once. The rearrangement links TRBV18 to TRBJ1-4, with 10 positions matching TRBD1. V lost 1 base, J lost 0 bases, and 2 bases stayed unmatched. Germline-derived CDR1 and CDR2 are KGHSH and LQKENI. This CDR3 is 17 amino acids long. This CDR3 is CASSPLGQGSTNEKLFF. In nucleotides, the CDR3 is TGTGCCAGCTCACCACTGGGACAGGGGTCAACTAATGAAAAACTGTTTTTT.

The chain has TRBV6-1 and TRBJ1-5; 10 nucleotides match TRBD1. The germline gives CDR1 MNHNS, CDR2 SASEGT. Germline trimming cut 6 bases from V and 7 bases from J; bases unmatched to any gene: 6. This CDR3 comprises 14 residues. In nucleotides, the CDR3 is TGTGCCAGCAGGCCGGGACAGGGGTCCCAGCCCCAGCATTTT. Protein sequence: CASRPGQGSQPQHF.

CDR3 DNA sequence: TGTGCCAGCAGCTCCGTAGGGTCGGGGTTTGGGGAGACCCAGTACTTC. Translation gives CASSSVGSGFGETQYF. This sequence joins TRBV7-2 and TRBJ2-5; D perhaps matches TRBD2 (5 bases). Germline lookup yields CDR1 SGHTA and CDR2 FQGNSA. The V and J ends lost 4 bases and 5 bases respectively, with 20 bases between them. This CDR3 has 16 amino acids.

This clone was observed a few times. The gene calls are TRBV7-9 and TRBJ2-1; 10 bases fit TRBD2. V was pared by 5 bases and J by 9 bases, with 7 bases of the junction left unmatched. Per germline, CDR1 SEHNR and CDR2 FQNEAQ (reference sequence). The CDR3 is 14 residues long. The CDR3 DNA is TGTGCCAGCAGCCCCGTGGCTAGCGGGGGTGAGCAGTTCTTC. Translation gives CASSPVASGGEQFF.

This chain uses TRBV10-2 with TRBJ2-2, with TRBD2 matching over 11 bases. Germline V gives CDR1 WSHSY, CDR2 SAAADI. The CDR3 is 15 amino acids. The trim removed 8 bases at V and 3 bases at J, leaving 5 bases unmatched. CDR3 loop: CASDSGRVDTGELFF. DNA of the CDR3: TGCGCCAGCGATAGCGGGAGGGTCGACACCGGGGAGCTGTTTTTT.

This clone was observed a single time. The rearrangement links TRBV9 to TRBJ2-5, with a possible D match to TRBD2 (6 bases). Trimming stripped 0 bases from V and 1 base from J, with 10 bases between. This CDR3 spans 15 amino acids. CDR1 is SGDLS, CDR2 YYNGEE, per germline. The CDR3 DNA is TGTGCCAGCAGCGTAGGCGGGGCCGCCCAAGAGACCCAGTACTTC. Translating it yields CASSVGGAAQETQYF. Looking up the rest from reference TRBV9 and TRBJ2-5 gives the full variable domain: DSGVTQTPKHLITATGQRVTLRCSPRSGDLSVYWYQQSLDQGLQFLIQYYNGEERAKGNILERFSAQQFPDLHSELNLSSLELGDSALYFCASSVGGAAQETQYFGPGTRLLVL.

V usage is TRBV9 and J usage is TRBJ2-1; D perhaps matches TRBD1 (6 bases). Germline V gene lookup returns CDR1 SGDLS and CDR2 YYNGEE. Trimming took off 2 bases at V and 7 bases at J, with 10 bases between the two ends. The CDR3 is made up of 13 amino acids. CDR3 loop: CASSVQGINEQFF. CDR3 nucleotides: TGTGCCAGCAGCGTTCAGGGGATTAATGAGCAGTTCTTC. Based on the CDR3 plus reference TRBV9 and TRBJ2-1, the full variable domain is DSGVTQTPKHLITATGQRVTLRCSPRSGDLSVYWYQQSLDQGLQFLIQYYNGEERAKGNILERFSAQQFPDLHSELNLSSLELGDSALYFCASSVQGINEQFFGPGTRLTVL.

The chain joins TRBV7-2 to TRBJ2-3; 11 bases align to TRBD2. The CDR3 is 16 residues long. Trimming cost V 5 bases and J 5 bases; bases outside gene matches: 9. CDR1 is SGHTA and CDR2 is FQGNSA in the germline V gene. CDR3 in DNA: TGTGCCAGCAGCCCTCGAGTAGCGGGGGGGAAAGATACGCAGTATTTT. It translates to CASSPRVAGGKDTQYF. Full variable domain (rest looked up from reference TRBV7-2 and TRBJ2-3): GAGVSQSPSNKVTEKGKDVELRCDPISGHTALYWYRQSLGQGLEFLIYFQGNSAPDKSGLPSDRFSAERTGGSVSTLTIQRTQQEDSAVYLCASSPRVAGGKDTQYFGPGTRLTVL.

The chain has TRBV5-8 and TRBJ1-5; 9 bases fit TRBD1. This CDR3 contains 14 residues. The ends lost 0 bases at V and 5 bases at J; junction bases unmatched: 0. The germline V gene has CDR1 SGHTS and CDR2 YDEGEE. In DNA, the CDR3 is TGTGCCAGCAGCTTGGGGGACAGGGATCAGCCCCAGCATTTT. Residues: CASSLGDRDQPQHF. The full variable domain, in which reference TRBV5-8 and TRBJ1-5 provide the parts outside the CDR3, is EAGVTQSPTHLIKTRGQQATLRCSPISGHTSVYWYQQALGLGLQFLLWYDEGEERNRGNFPPRFSGRQFPNYSSELNVNALELEDSALYLCASSLGDRDQPQHFGDGTRLSIL.

The CDR3 loop is CASSLFSLPSYEQYF. The CDR3 nucleotides are TGTGCCAGCAGCTTATTCTCTCTCCCGTCCTACGAGCAGTACTTC. The rearrangement uses TRBV7-2 and TRBJ2-7; D is uncertain. The germline gives CDR1 SGHTA, CDR2 FQGNSA. CDR3 size: 15 residues. V shed 2 bases and J shed 1 base, with 12 bases lying between them.

This chain uses TRBV9 with TRBJ1-3; TRBD1 is a possible D gene (6 bases). This CDR3 comprises 15 residues. CDR1 and CDR2 from the germline V gene are SGDLS and YYNGEE. V was pared by 3 bases and J by 4 bases, with 14 bases between. The DNA of the CDR3 is TGTGCCAGCAGCGCCTCGGGACAACCCGGAAACACCATATATTTT. Its translation: CASSASGQPGNTIYF. Full variable domain (remainder filled in from reference TRBV9 and TRBJ1-3): DSGVTQTPKHLITATGQRVTLRCSPRSGDLSVYWYQQSLDQGLQFLIQYYNGEERAKGNILERFSAQQFPDLHSELNLSSLELGDSALYFCASSASGQPGNTIYFGEGSWLTVV.